These 24 T cell receptor beta chains share one sample of origin, sequenced in a study of cytomegalovirus exposure and HLA in healthy donors. Sequencing was performed with immunoSEQ multiplex PCR; in TCRdb, only in-frame clones are kept and a portion is missing. The sample records some 270,000 clones, 86% being singletons. Sequenced: PBMCs. The receptor source for this set is a woman under 30 in good health and CMV-seronegative.

The chain has TRBV9 and TRBJ1-2, with 7 bases identical to TRBD1. V lost 4 bases and J lost 8; bases outside the gene matches: 14. Germline V lookup: CDR1 SGDLS, CDR2 YYNGEE. This CDR3 comprises 15 residues. The CDR3 nucleotides read TGTGCCAGCAGCCCGCCAGGGGGGTGGGTACAGGGCTACACCTTC. Its translation is CASSPPGGWVQGYTF. Supplemented by reference TRBV9 and TRBJ1-2, the full variable domain reads DSGVTQTPKHLITATGQRVTLRCSPRSGDLSVYWYQQSLDQGLQFLIQYYNGEERAKGNILERFSAQQFPDLHSELNLSSLELGDSALYFCASSPPGGWVQGYTFGSGTRLTVV.

The V call is TRBV13, the J call TRBJ2-1; D is possibly TRBD2 (6 bases). Per the germline V gene, CDR1 is PRHDT and CDR2 is FYEKMQ (reference sequence). V lost 1 base and J lost 9, with 10 bases in between. This CDR3 spans 13 amino acids. CDR3 bases: TGTGCCAGCAGCTTAGTTGGAGGGACTGAGCAGTTCTTC. It translates to CASSLVGGTEQFF. The whole variable domain, remainder taken from reference TRBV13 and TRBJ2-1, is AAGVIQSPRHLIKEKRETATLKCYPIPRHDTVYWYQQGPGQDPQFLISFYEKMQSDKGSIPDRFSAQQFSDYHSELNMSSLELGDSALYFCASSLVGGTEQFFGPGTRLTVL.

The chain is built from TRBV9 and TRBJ1-4; 7 bases agree with TRBD1. V shed 3 bases, J shed 16 bases, and the junction held 9 bases outside the gene matches. This CDR3 is 12 amino acids long. Germline-derived CDR1 and CDR2 are SGDLS and YYNGEE. CDR3 in amino acids: CASSASSGQKFF. The CDR3 bases are TGTGCCAGCAGCGCTTCTTCGGGACAGAAGTTTTTT.

The rearrangement links TRBV4-1 to TRBJ2-7, with a weak D call TRBD1 (6 bases). Trimming left V 1 base short and J 3 bases short, with 16 bases between. The CDR3 covers 16 residues. Germline assignment: CDR1 MGHRA and CDR2 YSYEKL. The CDR3 here is CASSQVFGTPNYEQYF. CDR3 nucleotides: TGCGCCAGCAGCCAAGTGTTTGGGACACCTAACTACGAGCAGTACTTC.

V usage is TRBV20-1 and J usage is TRBJ1-2; D is ambiguous. CDR3 length: 10 residues. V shed 0 bases and J shed 7 bases, with 3 bases lying between them. Germline assignment: CDR1 DFQATT and CDR2 SNEGSKA (reference sequence). In DNA, the CDR3 is TGCAGTGCTAGAGAGGCTGGCTACACCTTC. Amino acid sequence: CSAREAGYTF.

The V and J genes are TRBV18 and TRBJ2-1; unclear D gene. The V gene lost 3 bases and the J gene lost 8 bases, with 8 bases spanning the gap. Germline V gene data show CDR1 as KGHSH and CDR2 as LQKENI. This CDR3 is 12 amino acids long. The CDR3 region is CASSPSRDEQFF. DNA for the CDR3: TGTGCCAGCTCACCCTCTCGGGATGAGCAGTTCTTC.

The rearrangement uses TRBV4-1 and TRBJ2-1; 9 nucleotides match TRBD2. Germline V gene sequence: CDR1 MGHRA, CDR2 YSYEKL. This CDR3 has 18 residues. Trimming at V came to 4 bases and at J to 3 bases, leaving 13 bases not matched to a gene. CDR3 loop: CASSPFGLAGPFYNEQFF. The DNA of the CDR3 is TGCGCCAGCAGCCCTTTCGGGCTAGCGGGACCTTTCTACAATGAGCAGTTCTTC.

The V and J genes are TRBV7-6 and TRBJ2-7; 7 bases align to TRBD1. Germline V gene data show CDR1 as SGHVS and CDR2 as FNYEAQ. The CDR3 totals 14 residues. The junction had 8 bases not matched to a gene; V was cut back by 5 bases and J by 4 bases. The CDR3 protein is CASSPENRGYEQYF. DNA for the CDR3: TGTGCCAGCAGCCCCGAAAACAGGGGTTACGAGCAGTACTTC.

The CDR3 region is CASSQDFGSEAFF. The CDR3 region has the DNA TGTGCCAGCAGCCAGGACTTCGGGAGTGAAGCTTTCTTT. The chain uses TRBV5-8 and TRBJ1-1; no reliable D call. Germline CDR1 and CDR2: SGHTS and YDEGEE. This CDR3 spans 13 amino acids. V was clipped by 4 bases and J by 7 bases, with 14 bases between them.

This clone was seen more than once but under ten times. This rearrangement joins TRBV30 to TRBJ1-5; 7 nucleotides agree with TRBD1. V gave up 1 base and J gave up 4 bases; unmatched junction bases: 4. Germline CDR1 GTSNPN, CDR2 SVGIG (reference sequence). This CDR3 comprises 14 residues. CDR3 DNA sequence: TGTGCCTGGAGTGAGGGACAGCAGAATCAGCCCCAGCATTTT. Translating it yields CAWSEGQQNQPQHF.

The V gene is TRBV7-9, the J gene TRBJ2-1, with a possible D match to TRBD2 (5 bases). V dropped 5 bases and J dropped 5 bases, with 19 bases sitting between them. The CDR3 extends over 16 amino acids. In germline, CDR1 is SEHNR, CDR2 FQNEAQ (reference sequence). CDR3 protein: CASSPRFGVRDNEQFF. Written as DNA, the CDR3 is TGTGCCAGCAGCCCAAGATTCGGGGTACGGGACAATGAGCAGTTCTTC.

The chain combines TRBV6-1 with TRBJ1-2; 7 bases fit TRBD1. Germline values: CDR1 MNHNS, CDR2 SASEGT. The CDR3 is 14 residues long. The V segment lost 6 bases and the J segment 4 bases; nucleotides outside the gene matches: 8. The CDR3 DNA follows: TGTGCCAGCAGGGTAACAGGGGCAGGCTATGGCTACACCTTC. As protein: CASRVTGAGYGYTF.

This clone was detected only once. The chain links TRBV5-8 to TRBJ2-7, with D perhaps TRBD1 (6 bases). The CDR3 is made up of 14 amino acids. V was clipped by 4 bases and J by 2 bases, with 13 bases between them. Per germline, CDR1 SGHTS and CDR2 YDEGEE. CDR3 sequence: CASSTDSAAYEQYF. The CDR3 bases are TGTGCCAGCAGCACGGACAGTGCTGCCTACGAGCAGTACTTC.

This chain connects TRBV11-1 to TRBJ2-7, with 9 bases aligning to TRBD1. CDR3 length equals 17 residues. Germline CDR1 is SGHAT and CDR2 is FQDESV (reference sequence). V gave up 5 bases and J gave up 4 bases; unmatched junction bases: 15. The CDR3 nucleotides are TGTGCCAGCAGCCCAGAAGGCTCCGGGACAGGGAGGTACGAGCAGTACTTC. This codes for CASSPEGSGTGRYEQYF.

The V gene is TRBV7-6, the J gene TRBJ2-1; TRBD2 might be the D (5 bases). Per germline, CDR1 SGHVS and CDR2 FNYEAQ. The CDR3 loop spans 11 amino acids. Trimming cost V 1 base and J 13 bases, with 8 bases left between them. The CDR3 loop is CASSLGSGQFF. The CDR3 DNA reads as TGTGCCAGCAGCTTAGGAAGCGGCCAGTTCTTC.

The V and J genes are TRBV5-1 and TRBJ2-7; 7 bases map to TRBD1. The J segment lost 3 bases and the V segment lost 5 bases, leaving 11 bases of the junction unmatched. Germline loops: CDR1 SGHRS, CDR2 YFSETQ. The CDR3 totals 15 residues. Here the CDR3 reads CASRSDRDLFYEQYF. The CDR3 nucleotides read TGCGCCAGCAGATCTGACAGGGACCTTTTCTACGAGCAGTACTTC.

The CDR3 region has the DNA TGTGCCAGCAAAGTGTCTCCAGGCCCTGAAGCTTTCTTT. Translated, it gives CASKVSPGPEAFF. The chain combines TRBV6-5 with TRBJ1-1; D gene uncertain. The germline V gene has CDR1 MNHEY and CDR2 SVGAGI. Trimming removed 7 bases at V and 6 bases at J, with 15 bases between. The CDR3 length is 13 residues.

This clone was seen a few times. This chain joins TRBV7-9 and TRBJ2-5; D may be TRBD2 (5 bases). The CDR3 totals 12 residues. Trimming removed 5 bases at V and 4 bases at J, with 8 bases between. Per the germline V gene, CDR1 is SEHNR and CDR2 is FQNEAQ (reference sequence). Written as DNA, the CDR3 is TGTGCCAGCAGCCGAGGGTTAGAGACCCAGTACTTC. Its translation is CASSRGLETQYF.

The chain couples TRBV7-9 to TRBJ1-2, with 9 bases matching TRBD1. The CDR3 spans 14 residues. Germline CDR1 is SEHNR and CDR2 is FQNEAQ (reference sequence). V dropped 1 base and J dropped 8; count of bases not matched to a gene: 5. CDR3 DNA: TGTGCCAGCAGCTTAGGTGGGACAGGGAAGGGCTACACCTTC. This sequence encodes CASSLGGTGKGYTF.

The chain carries TRBV5-1 and TRBJ2-5; 7 bases match TRBD2. J gave up 5 bases and V 0 bases, and 7 bases lay outside the gene matches. The CDR3 spans 15 residues. Germline V gene sequence: CDR1 SGHRS, CDR2 YFSETQ. CDR3 sequence: CASSLAQGLEETQYF. The CDR3 nucleotides read TGCGCCAGCAGCTTGGCCCAAGGACTAGAGGAGACCCAGTACTTC.

The V gene is TRBV18, the J gene TRBJ2-5, with D maybe TRBD1 (5 bases). This CDR3 spans 16 amino acids. Trimming shortened V by 2 bases and J by 1 base, and 14 bases separated the two germline ends. Germline V gene sequence: CDR1 KGHSH, CDR2 LQKENI. CDR3 sequence: CASSPWAGSFQETQYF. The CDR3 nucleotides are TGTGCCAGCTCACCATGGGCAGGGTCATTCCAAGAGACCCAGTACTTC.

V and J are TRBV19 and TRBJ1-2; a possible D gene is TRBD1 (5 bases). This CDR3 is 14 amino acids long. V lost 1 base and J 3 bases, leaving 9 bases between the germline ends. The germline V gene encodes CDR1 LNHDA and CDR2 SQIVND (reference sequence). The CDR3 DNA sequence: TGTGCCAGTAGTATAGGCCCGGGGGACTATGGCTACACCTTC. Translated, it gives CASSIGPGDYGYTF.

The rearrangement uses TRBV4-3 and TRBJ1-6; D is unclear. Per the germline V gene, CDR1 is LGHNA and CDR2 is YSLEER. This CDR3 is 13 amino acids long. V was clipped by 0 bases and J by 12 bases, with 9 bases between them. CDR3 residues: CASSQDLGQPLHF. The DNA of the CDR3 is TGCGCCAGCAGCCAAGATCTCGGTCAACCCCTCCACTTT.

The chain recombines TRBV6-1 with TRBJ1-5, with TRBD1 as a possible D gene (5 bases). Germline values: CDR1 MNHNS, CDR2 SASEGT. There are 15 residues in the CDR3. Trimming took off 1 base at V and 1 base at J, with 8 bases between the two ends. CDR3 DNA sequence: TGTGCCAGCAGTGAAGAGGACATCAGCAATCAGCCCCAGCATTTT. As protein: CASSEEDISNQPQHF.